The clone carrying this T cell receptor (beta chain) was detected only once. The sample originates from a study of shared clonotypes between healthy human individuals. Donors were Caucasian adults residing in Nashville, Tennessee, USA. Memory CD4+ cells were the fraction left after CD45RA+ naive selection. Using immunoSEQ multiplex PCR, the repertoire was profiled, and TCRdb retains in-frame clones only, with some absent. The data contain approximately 2.3 million clones, approximately 95% of them singletons. The material sequenced was naive CD4+ T cells from PBMCs. The subset was: CD45RA+ positively selected. This receptor was obtained from a man aged 18-30 years in good health. Some clones in this sample may be carry-over from other donors' samples.

CDR3 DNA: TGTGCCAGCAGTCCCCCCTTGGCGGGAGGTACGAATGAGCAGTTCTTC. Protein: CASSPPLAGGTNEQFF. This chain joins TRBV28 and TRBJ2-1; 8 nucleotides align to TRBD2. This CDR3 contains 16 residues. Unmatched junction bases numbered 13, after V lost 5 bases and J lost 7 bases. Per germline, CDR1 MDHEN and CDR2 SYDVKM. Combining the CDR3 with reference TRBV28 and TRBJ2-1 gives the whole variable domain DVKVTQSSRYLVKRTGEKVFLECVQDMDHENMFWYRQDPGLGLRLIYFSYDVKMKEKGDIPEGYSVSREKKERFSLILESASTNQTSMYLCASSPPLAGGTNEQFFGPGTRLTVL.